The 28 T cell receptor beta chains below all came from one sample that was sequenced in a study of blood T cells in healthy people across ages. Primed by a sample-barcoded 5' primer and a J-beta primer mix, a second PCR proceeded for roughly 6 to 12 cycles. MiXCR, applied by TCRdb to the 5' RACE reads, yields one record per CDR3 protein. This table holds approximately 730,000 distinct CDR3 sequences, roughly 43% found once. Sequencing was carried out using blood. The origin of the receptors is a woman aged 60-75 years in good health.

V usage is TRBV7-3 and J usage is TRBJ1-1; D perhaps matches TRBD1 (6 bases). Germline lookup yields CDR1 SGHTA and CDR2 FQGTGA. The germline V and J ends were trimmed by 0 bases and 1 base, with 9 bases remaining between them. The CDR3 length is 15 residues. CDR3 amino acids: CASSLTGTPNTEAFF. Here the CDR3 DNA reads TGTGCCAGCAGCTTAACCGGGACACCGAACACTGAAGCTTTCTTT.

V is TRBV7-2 and J is TRBJ2-7; TRBD2 aligns across 7 bases. Per the germline V gene, CDR1 is SGHTA and CDR2 is FQGNSA. There are 15 residues in the CDR3. V dropped 1 base and J dropped 0; count of bases not matched to a gene: 3. This chain's CDR3 is CASSLVGGNSYEQYF. The CDR3 bases are TGTGCCAGCAGCTTAGTCGGGGGGAACTCCTACGAGCAGTACTTC.

The chain's CDR3 is CASSTEQGGNTEAFF. DNA of the CDR3: TGTGCCAGCAGTACAGAACAGGGCGGCAACACTGAAGCTTTCTTT. The chain employs TRBV28 and TRBJ1-1; D perhaps matches TRBD1 (6 bases). The V and J ends lost 5 bases and 2 bases respectively, with 15 bases between them. CDR1 and CDR2 (germline): MDHEN, SYDVKM. The CDR3 runs 15 residues. Filled out from reference TRBV28 and TRBJ1-1, the complete variable domain reads DVKVTQSSRYLVKRTGEKVFLECVQDMDHENMFWYRQDPGLGLRLIYFSYDVKMKEKGDIPEGYSVSREKKERFSLILESASTNQTSMYLCASSTEQGGNTEAFFGQGTRLTVV.

About this clonotype itself: With a much larger clone just one base away, this may be a read error. The chain couples TRBV10-3 to TRBJ2-7; 10 bases line up with TRBD1. Germline assignment: CDR1 ENHRY and CDR2 SYGVKD. The CDR3 is 13 amino acids. This chain's CDR3 is CAGSDRGLDEQCF. In DNA, the CDR3 is TGTGCCGGCTCAGACAGGGGGCTCGACGAGCAGTGCTTC.

The genes are TRBV27 and TRBJ2-3; the D is unclear. This CDR3 is 14 amino acids long. The germline V and J ends were trimmed by 6 bases and 2 bases, with 12 bases remaining between them. Germline V gives CDR1 MNHEY, CDR2 SMNVEV (reference sequence). CDR3 coding DNA: TGTGCCAGCAGACCTGAGACCTACACAGATACGCAGTATTTT. Protein sequence: CASRPETYTDTQYF.

The CDR3 DNA reads as TGTGCCAGCAGCCAGTACAGTTTAATGACCTACGAGCAGTACTTC. Its protein is CASSQYSLMTYEQYF. V and J are TRBV3-1 and TRBJ2-7; unclear D gene. The V end was cut by 3 bases, the J end by 2 bases, with 14 bases between. This CDR3 has 15 residues. Germline V CDR1 and CDR2: LGHDT, YNNKEL (reference sequence).

The genes are TRBV25-1 and TRBJ2-3; 9 bases match TRBD2. There are 17 residues in the CDR3. V shed 6 bases and J 4 bases; nucleotides not matched to a gene: 14. Looked up from germline, CDR1 is MGHDK and CDR2 is SYGVNS. The CDR3 sequence is CASSAYWRTSASDTQYF. The DNA of the CDR3 is TGTGCCAGCAGCGCTTACTGGAGGACTAGCGCTTCAGATACGCAGTATTTT.

The V gene is TRBV3-1, the J gene TRBJ2-5; D unresolved. The V gene lost 1 base and the J gene lost 5 bases, with 8 bases spanning the gap. The CDR3 has 13 amino acids. The germline gives CDR1 LGHDT, CDR2 YNNKEL (reference sequence). This chain's CDR3 is CASSQGGRETQYF. DNA for the CDR3: TGTGCCAGCAGCCAAGGTGGGCGTGAGACCCAGTACTTC.

The rearrangement uses TRBV4-3 and TRBJ2-1; D is unclear. This CDR3 spans 14 amino acids. Per the germline V gene, CDR1 is LGHNA and CDR2 is YSLEER. V was pared by 2 bases and J by 10 bases, with 15 bases between. The CDR3 DNA reads as TGCGCCAGCAGCCAATCGGCGCACAGTGGCGAGCAGTTCTTC. Its protein is CASSQSAHSGEQFF.

This chain connects TRBV12-3 or TRBV12-4 to TRBJ2-3; 8 bases map to TRBD1. The length of the CDR3 is 14 residues. V lost 6 bases and J lost 7; bases outside the gene matches: 9. The CDR3, as DNA: TGTGCCAGCAGACTGACAGGGGTACAAAATACGCAGTATTTT. Translating it yields CASRLTGVQNTQYF.

The chain has TRBV5-6 and TRBJ1-4; D is unresolved. This CDR3 region has 15 residues. V shed 3 bases and J shed 3 bases, with 12 bases lying between them. Germline loops: CDR1 SGHDT, CDR2 YYEEEE. The CDR3 region has the DNA TGTGCCAGCAGCTGGTCGTCAGGTGCTAATGAAAAACTGTTTTTT. It yields the protein CASSWSSGANEKLFF.

This CDR3 reads CASSPRAGPYEQYF. The DNA of the CDR3 is TGTGCCAGCAGTCCCAGAGCGGGACCCTACGAGCAGTACTTC. The chain combines TRBV12-3 or TRBV12-4 with TRBJ2-7; 7 bases line up with TRBD2. The CDR3 runs to 14 residues. The junction had 6 bases not matched to a gene; V was cut back by 5 bases and J by 2 bases.

This clonotype turned up a few times. This sequence joins TRBV10-1 and TRBJ2-3, with D unresolved. V lost 2 bases and J lost 7, with 16 bases in between. Per the germline V gene, CDR1 is WNHNN and CDR2 is SYGVQD (reference sequence). The CDR3 covers 15 residues. The CDR3 is CASSEDRPEDHTQYF. The CDR3 DNA reads as TGCGCCAGCAGTGAGGACCGCCCAGAGGACCATACGCAGTATTTT.

This clonotype appeared a few times. The rearrangement links TRBV2 to TRBJ2-3; possible D gene TRBD2, 5 bases. V was cut by 4 bases and J by 5 bases, with 16 bases left in between. The V gene's germline CDR1 is SNHLY and CDR2 FYNNEI. This CDR3 has 15 amino acids. CDR3 DNA: TGTGCCAGCAGTGTGGTAGAGCGGTTCAGAGATACGCAGTATTTT. This translates into CASSVVERFRDTQYF.

The V gene is TRBV7-3, the J gene TRBJ1-1, with 8 bases lining up with TRBD1. Germline V gene data show CDR1 as SGHTA and CDR2 as FQGTGA. J was trimmed by 11 bases and V by 1 base; bases with no gene match: 12. This CDR3 is built from 15 residues. CDR3 residues: CASSLRGTTGERAFF. The CDR3 nucleotides are TGTGCCAGCAGCTTAAGGGGGACGACAGGGGAGCGGGCTTTCTTT.

This clonotype has just a few counts. V gene TRBV27 combines with J gene TRBJ2-2; TRBD1 matches 7 bases. Germline trimming cut 6 bases from V and 4 bases from J; bases unmatched to any gene: 8. Germline V gene data show CDR1 as MNHEY and CDR2 as SMNVEV (reference sequence). This CDR3 comprises 15 residues. The CDR3: CASRAEAGGTGELFF. CDR3 coding DNA: TGTGCCAGCAGGGCCGAGGCAGGGGGCACCGGGGAGCTGTTTTTT.

V usage is TRBV15 and J usage is TRBJ2-2; a weak D match, TRBD2 (6 bases). Germline V gene sequence: CDR1 LNHNV, CDR2 YYDKDF (reference sequence). Trimming shortened V by 1 base and J by 5 bases, and 20 bases separated the two germline ends. The CDR3 consists of 18 residues. The CDR3 DNA sequence: TGTGCCACCAGCAGAGTCCAATCGGGAGTTATTCAGACCGGGGAGCTGTTTTTT. This translates into CATSRVQSGVIQTGELFF.

The V gene is TRBV6-2 or TRBV6-3, the J gene TRBJ1-1; 7 nucleotides agree with TRBD1. Germline CDR1 and CDR2: MNHEY and SVGEGT. V shed 4 bases and J 2 bases; nucleotides not matched to a gene: 10. This CDR3 is 16 amino acids long. The CDR3, as DNA: TGTGCCAGCAGTTCAGGGGGTTTGGGTGGCAACACTGAAGCTTTCTTT. Amino acid sequence: CASSSGGLGGNTEAFF.

The chain joins TRBV27 to TRBJ2-4; D unclear. The V end was cut by 6 bases, the J end by 13 bases, with 4 bases between. The CDR3 length is 8 residues. CDR1 and CDR2 (germline): MNHEY, SMNVEV (reference sequence). The CDR3 nucleotides are TGTGCCAGCAGAGAGCAGTACTTC. It specifies CASREQYF.

Ten or more counts support this clonotype. This chain uses TRBV20-1 with TRBJ2-5; D not certain. The V gene lost 5 bases and the J gene lost 5 bases, with 18 bases spanning the gap. CDR1 DFQATT and CDR2 SNEGSKA come from the germline V gene (reference sequence). This CDR3 is 14 amino acids long. The CDR3 region is CSARQIGVGETQYF. CDR3 in DNA: TGCAGTGCTCGTCAAATAGGTGTGGGGGAGACCCAGTACTTC.

This clonotype showed up just a few times. V usage is TRBV20-1 and J usage is TRBJ2-5; tentative D call: TRBD2 (7 bases). Germline assignment: CDR1 DFQATT and CDR2 SNEGSKA (reference sequence). V dropped 0 bases and J dropped 1 base, with 15 bases sitting between them. The CDR3 is 16 residues long. For the CDR3, the DNA is TGCAGTGCTAGAGAGGGGGGGCGGACCGTCCAAGAGACCCAGTACTTC. It is translated as CSAREGGRTVQETQYF.

This chain uses TRBV7-2 with TRBJ2-1; possible D gene TRBD2, 5 bases. The CDR3 totals 17 residues. V shed 6 bases and J shed 2 bases, with 20 bases lying between them. Germline V lookup: CDR1 SGHTA, CDR2 FQGNSA. CDR3 in DNA: TGTGCCAGCAGAGAGGGTCGAGGGAGCGGAGCCTACAATGAGCAGTTCTTC. Protein sequence: CASREGRGSGAYNEQFF. Full variable domain (outside the CDR3, taken from reference TRBV7-2 and TRBJ2-1): GAGVSQSPSNKVTEKGKDVELRCDPISGHTALYWYRQSLGQGLEFLIYFQGNSAPDKSGLPSDRFSAERTGGSVSTLTIQRTQQEDSAVYLCASREGRGSGAYNEQFFGPGTRLTVL.

V is TRBV6-1 and J is TRBJ2-5, with TRBD1 identical over 8 bases. Judging by the DNA end, TRBJ2-7 fits better; the J call may be wrong. Per germline, CDR1 MNHNS and CDR2 SASEGT. The CDR3 is made up of 15 amino acids. The CDR3 spells CASSVAWTGSVEQYF. CDR3 in DNA: TGTGCCAGCAGTGTTGCCTGGACAGGGTCGGTCGAGCAGTACTTC.

This clonotype was seen only once. This sequence joins TRBV5-1 and TRBJ2-4; no reliable D call. The J call could be wrong; TRBJ2-7 is a better fit for the DNA end. Germline loops: CDR1 SGHRS, CDR2 YFSETQ. The CDR3 runs 13 residues. The CDR3 spells CASSLSQTYEQYF. CDR3 DNA sequence: TGCGCCAGCAGCTTGAGCCAAACCTACGAGCAGTACTTC.

This clonotype was seen only once. The CDR3: CAWSTPARTEAFF. In DNA form, the CDR3 reads TGTGCCTGGAGTACACCGGCGAGGACTGAAGCTTTCTTT. The rearrangement links TRBV30 to TRBJ1-1; D is unresolved. CDR3 length: 13 residues. The germline V and J ends were trimmed by 2 bases and 5 bases, with 12 bases remaining between them. Germline V gene lookup returns CDR1 GTSNPN and CDR2 SVGIG (reference sequence).

This clonotype was seen a few times. The CDR3 coding sequence is TGTGCCAGCAGCCAAGGGGAGGCCCTTTATGGCTACACCTTC. As protein: CASSQGEALYGYTF. This chain connects TRBV3-1 to TRBJ1-2; unclear D gene. CDR1 LGHDT and CDR2 YNNKEL come from the germline V gene (reference sequence). The CDR3 is 14 amino acids. The V end lost 1 base, the J end lost 5 bases, and 11 bases lay between the germline ends. Supplemented by reference TRBV3-1 and TRBJ1-2, the full variable domain reads DTAVSQTPKYLVTQMGNDKSIKCEQNLGHDTMYWYKQDSKKFLKIMFSYNNKELIINETVPNRFSPKSPDKAHLNLHINSLELGDSAVYFCASSQGEALYGYTFGSGTRLTVV.

J is TRBJ2-7 and V is TRBV19; D is undetermined. CDR1 and CDR2 from the germline V gene are LNHDA and SQIVND (reference sequence). Deletions cut 4 bases from V and 2 bases from J, with 9 bases between. The CDR3 is made up of 13 amino acids. CDR3 nucleotides: TGTGCCAGTAGTACCCGGGTTACCTACGAGCAGTACTTC. Encoded protein: CASSTRVTYEQYF.

This chain connects TRBV7-7 to TRBJ2-1; D is possibly TRBD1 or TRBD2 (5 bases each). The CDR3 totals 16 residues. Germline assignment: CDR1 SSHAT and CDR2 FNYEAQ (reference sequence). V was cut by 5 bases and J by 2 bases, with 16 bases left in between. Written as DNA, the CDR3 is TGTGCCAGCAGCCGACACCGGGACGGAGCCTACAATGAGCAGTTCTTC. This gives the protein CASSRHRDGAYNEQFF.